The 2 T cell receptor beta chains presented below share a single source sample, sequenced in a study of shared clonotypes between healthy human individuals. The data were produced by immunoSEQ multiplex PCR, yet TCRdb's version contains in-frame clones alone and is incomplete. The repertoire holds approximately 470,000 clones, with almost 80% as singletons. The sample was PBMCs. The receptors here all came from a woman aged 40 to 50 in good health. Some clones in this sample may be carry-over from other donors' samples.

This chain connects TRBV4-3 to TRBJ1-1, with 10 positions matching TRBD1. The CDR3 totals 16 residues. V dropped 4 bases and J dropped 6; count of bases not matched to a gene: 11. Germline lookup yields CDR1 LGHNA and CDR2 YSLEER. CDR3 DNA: TGCGCCAGCAGCCCACAAAGGACAGGGGGTAGCGCTGAAGCTTTCTTT. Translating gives CASSPQRTGGSAEAFF.

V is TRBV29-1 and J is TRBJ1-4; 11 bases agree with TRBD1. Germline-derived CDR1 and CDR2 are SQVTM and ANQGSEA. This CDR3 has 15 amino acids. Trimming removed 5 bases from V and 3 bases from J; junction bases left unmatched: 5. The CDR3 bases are TGCAGCGTTCTTGGACAGGGGGCGTCTAATGAAAAACTGTTTTTT. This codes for CSVLGQGASNEKLFF. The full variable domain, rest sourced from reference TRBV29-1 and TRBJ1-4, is SAVISQKPSRDICQRGTSLTIQCQVDSQVTMMFWYRQQPGQSLTLIATANQGSEATYESGFVIDKFPISRPNLTFSTLTVSNMSPEDSSIYLCSVLGQGASNEKLFFGSGTQLSVL.